These 6 T cell receptor beta chains originate from one sample sequenced in a study of cytotoxic CD8 clonotypes in ibrutinib-treated CLL. Sequencing was performed with immunoSEQ multiplex PCR; in TCRdb, only in-frame clones are kept and a portion is missing. This sample has about 150,000 clones, with about 75% found just once. The sequencing used PBMCs, collected after 24 months of ibrutinib treatment. Every receptor here comes from a human donor with chronic lymphocytic leukemia.

The V gene is TRBV5-4, the J gene TRBJ1-1; D gene ambiguous. The ends were cut back, 1 base at V and 10 bases at J, with 11 bases in the middle. Germline V CDR1 and CDR2: SGHNT, YYREEE (reference sequence). The CDR3 is 12 residues long. The CDR3 DNA reads TGTGCCAGCAGCTTGCCGGCAGGCGGAGCTTTCTTT. This translates into CASSLPAGGAFF.

The gene calls are TRBV29-1 and TRBJ2-7; D uncertain. Between the trimmed V and J ends, which lost 5 bases and 0 bases, there was a span of 11 bases. This CDR3 is built from 13 residues. In germline, CDR1 is SQVTM, CDR2 ANQGSEA. CDR3 bases: TGCAGCGTTCTGAGTGACGGCTCCTACGAGCAGTACTTC. This gives the protein CSVLSDGSYEQYF.

This chain links TRBV7-8 with TRBJ2-1; D perhaps matches TRBD2 (5 bases). Germline V gene sequence: CDR1 SGHVS, CDR2 FQNEAQ. The ends were cut back, 5 bases at V and 8 bases at J, with 10 bases in the middle. The CDR3 spans 12 residues. The CDR3, as DNA: TGTGCCAGCAGCCCCCCCGGGGATGAGCAGTTCTTC. Its translation is CASSPPGDEQFF.

This clone appeared many times. This chain joins TRBV5-8 and TRBJ1-1, with no clear D. The CDR3 has 13 residues. V dropped 4 bases and J dropped 2 bases, with 9 bases sitting between them. Per germline, CDR1 SGHTS and CDR2 YDEGEE. The CDR3 DNA reads TGTGCCAGCAGCCCCGGGGTCAACACTGAAGCTTTCTTT. Translation gives CASSPGVNTEAFF.

The chain carries TRBV7-9 and TRBJ2-7, with 7 bases fitting TRBD2. The V gene's germline CDR1 is SEHNR and CDR2 FQNEAQ (reference sequence). With 1 base clipped from V and 3 bases from J, the junction kept 3 bases outside the gene matches. This CDR3 is 14 amino acids long. The CDR3 DNA is TGTGCCAGCAGCTTAGGGCTAGCGGACTACGAGCAGTACTTC. It encodes CASSLGLADYEQYF.

This clone was observed a single time. The chain couples TRBV5-1 to TRBJ1-1, with D maybe TRBD1 (5 bases). CDR1 and CDR2 from the germline V gene are SGHRS and YFSETQ. The CDR3 loop spans 17 amino acids. The V end was cut by 0 bases, the J end by 0 bases, with 15 bases between. This CDR3 is CASSLGGSGFMNTEAFF. The CDR3 DNA reads TGCGCCAGCAGCTTGGGGGGGTCCGGCTTCATGAACACTGAAGCTTTCTTT.